Ten or more counts support the clone carrying this TCR beta chain. The data are from a study of CD8 T cells in ankylosing spondylitis. Each CDR3 protein is one row after TCRdb ran MiXCR on the 5' RACE reads. Of tens of thousands of distinct CDR3 sequences detected, around 2.9% appear once; the ten largest clones hold about 4.5%. Germline CDR1 is SGDLS and CDR2 is YYNGEE. This CDR3 has 14 residues. Trimming stripped 2 bases from V and 1 base from J, with 7 bases between. V usage is TRBV9 and J usage is TRBJ2-1; D is unclear. The sequenced material came from blood, either unsorted or a sorted T cell fraction (not recorded which). The sequence came from a male donor with ankylosing spondylitis or in good health (not recorded which). The CDR3 loop reads CASSVSTSYNEQFF. CDR3 in DNA: TGTGCCAGCAGCGTTTCCACTTCCTACAATGAGCAGTTCTTC.